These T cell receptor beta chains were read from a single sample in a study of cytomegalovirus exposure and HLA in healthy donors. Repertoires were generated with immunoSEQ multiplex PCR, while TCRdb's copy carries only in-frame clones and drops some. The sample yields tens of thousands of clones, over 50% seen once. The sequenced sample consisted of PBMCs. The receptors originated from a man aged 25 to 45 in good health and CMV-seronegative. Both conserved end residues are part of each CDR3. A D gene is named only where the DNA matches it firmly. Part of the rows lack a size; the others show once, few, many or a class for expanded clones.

CDR3 protein: CASSIHPGLAGVEQFF
CDR3 DNA: TGTGCCAGTAGTATACACCCGGGACTAGCGGGAGTCGAGCAGTTCTTC
D gene: TRBD2
V gene: TRBV19
J gene: TRBJ2-1
clone size: once

CDR3 protein: CASRNTGQNSPLHF
CDR3 DNA: TGCGCCAGCAGAAATACGGGACAGAATTCACCCCTCCACTTT
D gene: TRBD1
V gene: TRBV5-1
J gene: TRBJ1-6
clone size: once

CDR3 protein: CASSSGQTTNEKLFF
CDR3 DNA: TGTGCCAGCAGCTCTGGACAGACAACTAATGAAAAACTGTTTTTT
D gene: NA
V gene: TRBV7-2
J gene: TRBJ1-4
clone size: NA

CDR3 protein: CASPIPPNEKLFF
CDR3 DNA: TGTGCCAGCCCCATCCCCCCTAATGAAAAACTGTTTTTT
D gene: NA
V gene: TRBV6-4
J gene: TRBJ1-4
clone size: NA

CDR3 protein: CASSVLKGENEQFF
CDR3 DNA: TGTGCCAGCAGCGTATTGAAAGGGGAAAATGAGCAGTTCTTC
D gene: NA
V gene: TRBV9
J gene: TRBJ2-1
clone size: NA

CDR3 protein: CASSVDASLPSLDIQYF
CDR3 DNA: TGTGCCAGCAGCGTAGATGCTAGCCTTCCATCTTTGGACATTCAGTACTTC
D gene: NA
V gene: TRBV9
J gene: TRBJ2-4
clone size: NA

CDR3 protein: CASSLWTGRVGETQYF
CDR3 DNA: TGTGCCAGCAGCCTTTGGACAGGGAGGGTTGGAGAGACCCAGTACTTC
D gene: NA
V gene: TRBV7-9
J gene: TRBJ2-5
clone size: few

CDR3 protein: CASKRRNTEAFF
CDR3 DNA: TGTGCCAGCAAGAGGAGGAACACTGAAGCTTTCTTT
D gene: NA
V gene: TRBV2
J gene: TRBJ1-1
clone size: NA

CDR3 protein: CASSFTGHPANQPQHF
CDR3 DNA: TGTGCCAGCAGCTTCACAGGACACCCAGCCAATCAGCCCCAGCATTTT
D gene: NA
V gene: TRBV5-5
J gene: TRBJ1-5
clone size: NA

CDR3 protein: CASSQDFSAGGRPDTQYF
CDR3 DNA: TGCGCCAGCAGCCAAGACTTTTCGGCGGGGGGGCGGCCAGATACGCAGTATTTT
D gene: TRBD2
V gene: TRBV4-3
J gene: TRBJ2-3
clone size: NA

CDR3 protein: CASSSGTGTYEQYF
CDR3 DNA: TGTGCCAGCTCTTCCGGGACAGGGACCTACGAGCAGTACTTC
D gene: TRBD1
V gene: TRBV18
J gene: TRBJ2-7
clone size: NA

CDR3 protein: CATLGAAGGREQFF
CDR3 DNA: TGTGCCACCTTGGGGGCAGCGGGGGGGCGCGAGCAGTTCTTC
D gene: TRBD2
V gene: TRBV15
J gene: TRBJ2-1
clone size: NA

CDR3 protein: CASSLVPSGGPLETQYF
CDR3 DNA: TGTGCCAGCAGCTTAGTCCCTAGCGGGGGGCCTTTGGAGACCCAGTACTTC
D gene: TRBD2
V gene: TRBV11-2
J gene: TRBJ2-5
clone size: NA

CDR3 protein: CASSLMGARGEQYF
CDR3 DNA: TGTGCCAGCAGTTTAATGGGGGCTAGGGGCGAGCAGTACTTC
D gene: NA
V gene: TRBV27
J gene: TRBJ2-7
clone size: NA

CDR3 protein: CASSLAAGDWLNSPLHF
CDR3 DNA: TGTGCCAGCAGCTTAGCTGCTGGGGACTGGCTGAATTCACCCCTCCACTTT
D gene: NA
V gene: TRBV7-2
J gene: TRBJ1-6
clone size: few

CDR3 protein: CASSRGNQPQHF
CDR3 DNA: TGTGCCAGCAGCAGGGGCAATCAGCCCCAGCATTTT
D gene: NA
V gene: TRBV2
J gene: TRBJ1-5
clone size: NA

CDR3 protein: CASSFTYTGELFF
CDR3 DNA: TGTGCCAGCAGTTTTACATACACCGGGGAGCTGTTTTTT
D gene: NA
V gene: TRBV5-6
J gene: TRBJ2-2
clone size: NA

CDR3 protein: CASSLSSRAAAYEQYF
CDR3 DNA: TGTGCCAGCAGTTTGTCGTCTCGAGCGGCGGCCTACGAGCAGTACTTC
D gene: NA
V gene: TRBV27
J gene: TRBJ2-7
clone size: NA

CDR3 protein: CASSPKGAGQEFF
CDR3 DNA: TGTGCCAGCTCACCGAAGGGGGCGGGCCAGGAGTTCTTC
D gene: TRBD1
V gene: TRBV18
J gene: TRBJ2-1
clone size: NA

CDR3 protein: CASSLGDREVHQPQHF
CDR3 DNA: TGTGCCAGCAGCTTAGGGGACAGGGAGGTCCATCAGCCCCAGCATTTT
D gene: TRBD1
V gene: TRBV7-3
J gene: TRBJ1-5
clone size: few

CDR3 protein: CASSYRVPNEKLFF
CDR3 DNA: TGTGCCAGCAGTTACCGGGTTCCTAATGAAAAACTGTTTTTT
D gene: NA
V gene: TRBV11-2
J gene: TRBJ1-4
clone size: NA

CDR3 protein: CASSGEPGKISGANVLTF
CDR3 DNA: TGCGCCAGCAGCGGAGAACCCGGGAAGATCTCTGGGGCCAACGTCCTGACTTTC
D gene: NA
V gene: TRBV5-1
J gene: TRBJ2-6
clone size: NA

CDR3 protein: CASSTSGTGLEKLFF
CDR3 DNA: TGTGCCAGCAGCACGTCCGGGACAGGGTTAGAAAAACTGTTTTTT
D gene: TRBD1
V gene: TRBV5-4
J gene: TRBJ1-4
clone size: NA

CDR3 protein: CASSLSGWNEKLFF
CDR3 DNA: TGTGCCAGCAGTTTGTCAGGGTGGAATGAAAAACTGTTTTTT
D gene: NA
V gene: TRBV27
J gene: TRBJ1-4
clone size: few

CDR3 protein: CASSGPVGTSGRAETQYF
CDR3 DNA: TGTGCCAGTAGCGGACCGGTCGGGACTAGCGGGAGGGCCGAGACCCAGTACTTC
D gene: TRBD2
V gene: TRBV19
J gene: TRBJ2-5
clone size: NA

CDR3 protein: CASSVGGGGLNTQYF
CDR3 DNA: TGTGCCAGCAGCGTAGGGGGAGGAGGTTTGAATACGCAGTATTTT
D gene: NA
V gene: TRBV9
J gene: TRBJ2-3
clone size: NA

CDR3 protein: CASSLVPSGKTDTQYF
CDR3 DNA: TGTGCCAGCAGCTTAGTCCCCAGCGGGAAAACAGATACGCAGTATTTT
D gene: TRBD2
V gene: TRBV7-2
J gene: TRBJ2-3
clone size: NA

CDR3 protein: CASSLVAGQGTYEQYF
CDR3 DNA: TGCGCCAGCAGCTTGGTTGCGGGACAGGGGACCTACGAGCAGTACTTC
D gene: TRBD1
V gene: TRBV5-1
J gene: TRBJ2-7
clone size: NA

CDR3 protein: CASSVGVGVRDEQYF
CDR3 DNA: TGTGCCAGCAGCGTAGGAGTCGGGGTACGGGACGAGCAGTACTTC
D gene: NA
V gene: TRBV11-2
J gene: TRBJ2-7
clone size: NA

CDR3 protein: CASSLLGGGLQETQYF
CDR3 DNA: TGTGCCAGCAGCTTGTTAGGCGGGGGACTCCAAGAGACCCAGTACTTC
D gene: TRBD2
V gene: TRBV5-4
J gene: TRBJ2-5
clone size: NA

CDR3 protein: CASSLGEVEDTQYF
CDR3 DNA: TGTGCCAGCAGCTTGGGAGAGGTAGAAGATACGCAGTATTTT
D gene: NA
V gene: TRBV5-6
J gene: TRBJ2-3
clone size: NA

CDR3 protein: CASSDFGTSLADTQYF
CDR3 DNA: TGTGCCAGCAGTGACTTTGGGACTAGCCTTGCAGATACGCAGTATTTT
D gene: TRBD2
V gene: TRBV6-4
J gene: TRBJ2-3
clone size: NA

CDR3 protein: CASSDNLNSPLHF
CDR3 DNA: TGTGCCAGCAGTGATAATCTGAATTCACCCCTCCACTTT
D gene: NA
V gene: TRBV6-1
J gene: TRBJ1-6
clone size: NA

CDR3 protein: CASSLGGSGATDTQYF
CDR3 DNA: TGTGCCAGCAGTTTAGGAGGTAGCGGGGCCACAGATACGCAGTATTTT
D gene: TRBD2
V gene: TRBV27
J gene: TRBJ2-3
clone size: NA

CDR3 protein: CASRGQKTVVYIQYF
CDR3 DNA: TGTGCCAGCAGGGGACAGAAAACCGTGGTATACATTCAGTACTTC
D gene: TRBD1
V gene: TRBV2
J gene: TRBJ2-4
clone size: NA

CDR3 protein: CASSPGLDTGELFF
CDR3 DNA: TGTGCCAGCAGTCCGGGACTAGACACCGGGGAGCTGTTTTTT
D gene: TRBD2
V gene: TRBV6-4
J gene: TRBJ2-2
clone size: NA

CDR3 protein: CASSGQMNTEAFF
CDR3 DNA: TGTGCCAGCAGTGGACAAATGAACACTGAAGCTTTCTTT
D gene: NA
V gene: TRBV4-2
J gene: TRBJ1-1
clone size: few

CDR3 protein: CASSYRDRGWYGYTF
CDR3 DNA: TGTGCCAGCAGTTACCGGGACAGGGGATGGTATGGCTACACCTTC
D gene: TRBD1
V gene: TRBV6-5
J gene: TRBJ1-2
clone size: NA

CDR3 protein: CASSLVRGANSPLHF
CDR3 DNA: TGTGCCAGCAGCTTAGTTCGGGGGGCTAATTCACCCCTCCACTTT
D gene: NA
V gene: TRBV7-8
J gene: TRBJ1-6
clone size: NA

CDR3 protein: CASSTGGTGGIGELFF
CDR3 DNA: TGTGCCAGCAGTACAGGGGGGACAGGGGGCATCGGGGAGCTGTTTTTT
D gene: TRBD1
V gene: TRBV9
J gene: TRBJ2-2
clone size: NA

CDR3 protein: CASRRSDSQETQYF
CDR3 DNA: TGCGCCAGCAGGCGATCGGACAGTCAAGAGACCCAGTACTTC
D gene: NA
V gene: TRBV5-1
J gene: TRBJ2-5
clone size: few

CDR3 protein: CAIATSGIRTDTQYF
CDR3 DNA: TGTGCCATAGCGACTAGCGGGATACGCACAGATACGCAGTATTTT
D gene: TRBD2
V gene: TRBV28
J gene: TRBJ2-3
clone size: NA

CDR3 protein: CASSLFVLTGELFF
CDR3 DNA: TGCGCCAGCAGCTTGTTTGTACTAACCGGGGAGCTGTTTTTT
D gene: NA
V gene: TRBV5-1
J gene: TRBJ2-2
clone size: few

CDR3 protein: CASSLDGTQYF
CDR3 DNA: TGTGCCAGCAGCTTAGACGGGACCCAGTACTTC
D gene: NA
V gene: TRBV7-8
J gene: TRBJ2-5
clone size: NA

CDR3 protein: CASSSPGLRTIYNRNEQFF
CDR3 DNA: TGCGCCAGCAGCTCGCCGGGACTACGCACTATTTACAATCGGAATGAGCAGTTCTTC
D gene: TRBD2
V gene: TRBV5-1
J gene: TRBJ2-1
clone size: NA

CDR3 protein: CAWSVRGRAEDTQYF
CDR3 DNA: TGTGCCTGGAGTGTAAGAGGGAGGGCCGAAGATACGCAGTATTTT
D gene: TRBD2
V gene: TRBV30
J gene: TRBJ2-3
clone size: NA

CDR3 protein: CASSLGARQGEAFF
CDR3 DNA: TGTGCCAGCAGCTTAGGGGCTCGACAGGGGGAAGCTTTCTTT
D gene: TRBD1
V gene: TRBV7-9
J gene: TRBJ1-1
clone size: NA

CDR3 protein: CASTVAGNEQFF
CDR3 DNA: TGTGCCAGTACTGTAGCGGGCAATGAGCAGTTCTTC
D gene: TRBD2
V gene: TRBV19
J gene: TRBJ2-1
clone size: NA

CDR3 protein: CASSPPSGWDTEAFF
CDR3 DNA: TGTGCCAGTAGTCCACCGTCGGGATGGGACACTGAAGCTTTCTTT
D gene: NA
V gene: TRBV19
J gene: TRBJ1-1
clone size: NA

CDR3 protein: CASSRKSETSCNVPGELFF
CDR3 DNA: TGTGCCAGCAGCCGAAAATCAGAGACTAGCTGCAACGTTCCCGGGGAGCTGTTTTTT
D gene: NA
V gene: TRBV21-1
J gene: TRBJ2-2
clone size: NA

CDR3 protein: CASSYSSSYEQYF
CDR3 DNA: TGTGCCAGCAGTTACTCGAGTTCCTACGAGCAGTACTTC
D gene: NA
V gene: TRBV6-6
J gene: TRBJ2-7
clone size: NA

CDR3 protein: CASRQTGENSPLHF
CDR3 DNA: TGTGCCAGCAGACAGACGGGAGAGAATTCACCCCTCCACTTT
D gene: NA
V gene: TRBV7-9
J gene: TRBJ1-6
clone size: NA

CDR3 protein: CATSRDRGGPTDTQYF
CDR3 DNA: TGTGCCACCAGCAGAGATCGGGGGGGCCCCACAGATACGCAGTATTTT
D gene: TRBD2
V gene: TRBV15
J gene: TRBJ2-3
clone size: few

CDR3 protein: CSVKRVAGAMSGELFF
CDR3 DNA: TGCAGCGTAAAACGGGTAGCGGGAGCGATGTCCGGGGAGCTGTTTTTT
D gene: TRBD2
V gene: TRBV29-1
J gene: TRBJ2-2
clone size: NA

CDR3 protein: CASQMTSGYYEQYF
CDR3 DNA: TGTGCCAGCCAAATGACTAGCGGTTACTACGAGCAGTACTTC
D gene: TRBD2
V gene: TRBV19
J gene: TRBJ2-7
clone size: NA

CDR3 protein: CASSFPTGASAISSYNEQFF
CDR3 DNA: TGTGCCAGCAGCTTTCCGACAGGGGCATCAGCAATCAGCTCCTACAATGAGCAGTTCTTC
D gene: TRBD1
V gene: TRBV5-4
J gene: TRBJ2-1
clone size: NA

CDR3 protein: CASSFFSPVPYRERSSYEQYF
CDR3 DNA: TGTGCCAGCAGTTTTTTCTCTCCGGTTCCCTACAGGGAAAGAAGCTCCTACGAGCAGTACTTC
D gene: NA
V gene: TRBV27
J gene: TRBJ2-7
clone size: NA

CDR3 protein: CASSDAGGSDTQYF
CDR3 DNA: TGTGCCAGCAGTGACGCGGGAGGTTCAGATACGCAGTATTTT
D gene: TRBD2
V gene: TRBV6-4
J gene: TRBJ2-3
clone size: NA

CDR3 protein: CASSPIDRVNEQFF
CDR3 DNA: TGTGCCAGCTCACCAATAGACAGGGTCAATGAGCAGTTCTTC
D gene: TRBD1
V gene: TRBV18
J gene: TRBJ2-1
clone size: NA